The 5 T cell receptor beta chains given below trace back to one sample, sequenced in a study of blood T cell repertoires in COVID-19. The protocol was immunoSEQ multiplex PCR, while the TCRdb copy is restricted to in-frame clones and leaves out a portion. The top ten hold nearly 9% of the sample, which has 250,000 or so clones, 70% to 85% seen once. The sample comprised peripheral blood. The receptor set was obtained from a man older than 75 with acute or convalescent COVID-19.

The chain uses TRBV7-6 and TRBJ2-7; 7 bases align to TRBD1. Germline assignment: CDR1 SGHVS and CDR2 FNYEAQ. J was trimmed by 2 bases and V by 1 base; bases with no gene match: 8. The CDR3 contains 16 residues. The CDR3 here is CASSLVPTGPPYEQYF. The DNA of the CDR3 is TGTGCCAGCAGCTTAGTTCCGACAGGGCCTCCCTACGAGCAGTACTTC.

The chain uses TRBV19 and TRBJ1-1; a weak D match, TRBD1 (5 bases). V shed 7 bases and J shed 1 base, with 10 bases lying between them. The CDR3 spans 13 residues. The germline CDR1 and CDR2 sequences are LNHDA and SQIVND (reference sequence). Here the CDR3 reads CASTPRGNTEAFF. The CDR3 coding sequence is TGTGCCAGTACCCCTAGGGGGAACACTGAAGCTTTCTTT.

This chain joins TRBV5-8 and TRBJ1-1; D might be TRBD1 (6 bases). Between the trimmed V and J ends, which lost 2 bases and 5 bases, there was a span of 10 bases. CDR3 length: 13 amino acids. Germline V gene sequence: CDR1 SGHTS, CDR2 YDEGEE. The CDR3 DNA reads TGTGCCAGCAGCTTAACAGGGCGGACTGAAGCTTTCTTT. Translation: CASSLTGRTEAFF.

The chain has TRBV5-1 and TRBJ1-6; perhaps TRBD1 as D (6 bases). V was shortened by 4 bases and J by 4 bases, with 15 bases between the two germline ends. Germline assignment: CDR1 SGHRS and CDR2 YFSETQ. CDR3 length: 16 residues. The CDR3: CASSLQGLMYNSPLHF. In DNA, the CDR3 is TGCGCCAGCAGCCTCCAGGGGCTCATGTATAATTCACCCCTCCACTTT.

CDR3 region: CATSDPLAGRNTGELFF. Written as DNA, the CDR3 is TGTGCCACCAGTGATCCCTTAGCGGGAAGGAACACCGGGGAGCTGTTTTTT. This chain connects TRBV24-1 to TRBJ2-2; 8 positions match TRBD2. The CDR3 sequence is 17 residues long. V dropped 3 bases and J dropped 1; count of bases not matched to a gene: 6. The germline V gene has CDR1 KGHDR and CDR2 SFDVKD.